The 27 T cell receptor beta chains in this list originate from one sample, sequenced in a study of response to subunit inactivated influenza vaccine. Each CDR3 protein is one row after TCRdb ran MiXCR on the RT-PCR reads. The sample records around 760,000 distinct CDR3 sequences, about 15% being singletons. This material consisted of PBMCs from blood, taken 14 to 15 days before vaccination. Receptor source: a man aged 45-65 years who received an inactivated influenza vaccine.

The table lists this clonotype with many counts. CDR3 protein: CASSYSEVLGELFF. CDR3 sequence (DNA): TGTGCCAGCAGTTACTCGGAAGTCTTAGGGGAGCTGTTTTTT. The V call is TRBV6-6, the J call TRBJ2-2; D call uncertain. CDR1 and CDR2 (germline): MNHNY, SVGAGI (reference sequence). V shed 0 bases and J shed 8 bases, with 10 bases lying between them. The CDR3 is made up of 14 amino acids.

The chain combines TRBV12-3 or TRBV12-4 with TRBJ1-3; D gene uncertain. V gave up 10 bases and J gave up 3 bases, with 13 bases separating them. The CDR3 consists of 13 residues. The CDR3 loop reads CATWGNLGNTIYF. The CDR3 bases are TGTGCCACTTGGGGAAACCTTGGAAACACCATATATTTT.

This clonotype showed up just a few times. The chain joins TRBV5-5 to TRBJ1-1; a weak D match, TRBD1 (5 bases). V was shortened by 4 bases and J by 5 bases, with 15 bases between the two germline ends. The CDR3 sequence is 14 residues long. Germline V gene lookup returns CDR1 SGHKS and CDR2 YYEKEE (reference sequence). The CDR3 DNA follows: TGTGCCAGCAGCCAATGGGACCTCGAGACTGAAGCTTTCTTT. Translation: CASSQWDLETEAFF.

This clonotype has just a few counts. The chain is built from TRBV12-3 or TRBV12-4 and TRBJ1-2, with 8 bases aligning to TRBD1. With 2 bases clipped from V and 4 bases from J, the junction kept 9 bases outside the gene matches. This CDR3 comprises 16 residues. In DNA form, the CDR3 reads TGTGCCAGCAGTTTAAAGGGACAGGCTTGGTCCTATGGCTACACCTTC. It encodes CASSLKGQAWSYGYTF.

This chain uses TRBV6-1 with TRBJ2-1, with D uncertain. The V and J ends lost 2 bases and 12 bases respectively, with 23 bases between them. CDR3 length: 16 amino acids. Germline V gene lookup returns CDR1 MNHNS and CDR2 SASEGT. The CDR3 nucleotides read TGTGCCAGCAGTGAACAAAGAAGGGCATCCTCCCTTGGGCAGTTCTTC. The encoded protein is CASSEQRRASSLGQFF.

This clonotype was recorded at least ten times. The gene calls are TRBV4-3 and TRBJ2-1; no firm D call. Trimming pared 0 bases from V and 1 base from J, leaving 7 bases between. Per the germline V gene, CDR1 is LGHNA and CDR2 is YSLEER. This CDR3 region has 15 residues. For the CDR3, the DNA is TGCGCCAGCAGCCAAGAGGGCGGATCCTACAATGAGCAGTTCTTC. Protein: CASSQEGGSYNEQFF.

Of note for this clonotype: One end of the junction fails to match germline, which may point to a read error. The V gene is TRBV5-1, the J gene TRBJ2-3, with D perhaps TRBD2 (5 bases). This CDR3 contains 17 residues. Per the germline V gene, CDR1 is SGHRS and CDR2 is YFSETQ. The DNA for the CDR3 is TGCGCCAGCAGCCCAGCACCCTCCGGAGGAAACACATATACGCAGTATTTT. This sequence encodes CASSPAPSGGNTYTQYF. Using reference TRBV5-1 and TRBJ2-3 for the parts outside the CDR3, the full variable domain is KAGVTQTPRYLIKTRGQQVTLSCSPISGHRSVSWYQQTPGQGLQFLFEYFSETQRNKGNFPGRFSGRQFSNSRSEMNVSTLELGDSALYLCASSPAPSGGNTYTQYFGPGTRLTVL.

This CDR3 reads CASSVVRGGANVLTF. In DNA form, the CDR3 reads TGTGCCAGCAGCGTAGTAAGGGGGGGGGCCAACGTCCTGACTTTC. The gene calls are TRBV9 and TRBJ2-6; maybe TRBD1 (6 bases). V was cut by 0 bases and J by 4 bases, with 8 bases left in between. Germline V CDR1 and CDR2: SGDLS, YYNGEE. The CDR3 runs to 15 residues.

The V and J genes are TRBV5-1 and TRBJ1-1; TRBD1 matches at 11 bases. V shed 4 bases, J shed 6 bases, and the junction held 8 bases outside the gene matches. The CDR3 loop spans 15 amino acids. CDR1 and CDR2 (germline): SGHRS, YFSETQ. The CDR3 nucleotides are TGCGCCAGCAGCAACCGGGACAGGGGGGGGGCTGAAGCTTTCTTT. Translation: CASSNRDRGGAEAFF. The full variable domain, in which reference TRBV5-1 and TRBJ1-1 provide the parts outside the CDR3, is KAGVTQTPRYLIKTRGQQVTLSCSPISGHRSVSWYQQTPGQGLQFLFEYFSETQRNKGNFPGRFSGRQFSNSRSEMNVSTLELGDSALYLCASSNRDRGGAEAFFGQGTRLTVV.

V gene TRBV20-1 combines with J gene TRBJ2-5; D is unresolved. Germline values: CDR1 DFQATT, CDR2 SNEGSKA (reference sequence). The V end lost 6 bases, the J end lost 6 bases, and 14 bases lay between the germline ends. The CDR3 extends over 12 amino acids. CDR3 amino acids: CSAALGWQTQYF. Here the CDR3 DNA reads TGCAGTGCGGCTTTAGGGTGGCAGACCCAGTACTTC.

The CDR3 spells CASIQSVGRNYGYTF. In DNA, the CDR3 is TGTGCCAGCATTCAGAGTGTCGGGAGGAACTATGGCTACACCTTC. This chain links TRBV6-1 with TRBJ1-2; D is unresolved. V shed 7 bases and J shed 2 bases, with 17 bases lying between them. CDR3 length: 15 amino acids. From germline, CDR1 is MNHNS and CDR2 SASEGT.

The table lists this clonotype with a few counts. The J gene is TRBJ2-1, the V gene TRBV20-1, with 13 bases that match TRBD2. Germline trimming cut 5 bases from V and 1 base from J; bases unmatched to any gene: 2. The germline gives CDR1 DFQATT, CDR2 SNEGSKA (reference sequence). This CDR3 comprises 15 residues. The CDR3 is CSAQLAGGSYNEQFF. CDR3 DNA: TGCAGTGCTCAACTAGCGGGGGGGTCCTACAATGAGCAGTTCTTC.

This chain uses TRBV7-9 with TRBJ1-6; no reliable D call. CDR1 is SEHNR and CDR2 is FQNEAQ in the germline V gene (reference sequence). V gave up 4 bases and J gave up 8 bases, with 15 bases separating them. CDR3 length: 15 amino acids. The CDR3 reads CASSSTGWPDSPLHF. Written as DNA, the CDR3 is TGTGCCAGCAGCTCTACGGGGTGGCCAGATTCACCCCTCCACTTT.

This clonotype was seen a handful of times. This chain connects TRBV7-3 to TRBJ2-2, with 11 bases lining up with TRBD2. The J segment lost 0 bases and the V segment lost 1 base, leaving 13 bases of the junction unmatched. The CDR3 is 21 residues long. Germline V gene lookup returns CDR1 SGHTA and CDR2 FQGTGA. DNA for the CDR3: TGTGCCAGCAGCTTAATTAGCGGGAGGGCTCGAATAATCGCGAACACCGGGGAGCTGTTTTTT. Its translation is CASSLISGRARIIANTGELFF.

This clonotype was seen more than once but under ten times. The rearrangement uses TRBV7-9 and TRBJ1-1; D unclear. V was trimmed by 7 bases and J by 3 bases, leaving 12 bases between them. This CDR3 region has 13 residues. Germline V gene data show CDR1 as SEHNR and CDR2 as FQNEAQ (reference sequence). The CDR3 is CASTIGGYTEAFF. Written as DNA, the CDR3 is TGTGCCAGCACCATAGGAGGGTACACTGAAGCTTTCTTT.

This clonotype was observed a handful of times. The rearrangement links TRBV20-1 to TRBJ1-4, with D unresolved. Germline CDR1 reads DFQATT; CDR2 reads SNEGSKA (reference sequence). With 4 bases removed from V and 5 bases from J, the gap between germline ends came to 5 bases. The CDR3 loop spans 11 amino acids. CDR3 nucleotide sequence: TGCAGTGCTACAAAAAATGAAAAACTGTTTTTT. This encodes CSATKNEKLFF.

This clonotype was detected only a few times. The chain carries TRBV9 and TRBJ1-5; D remains unclear. V gave up 0 bases and J gave up 0 bases, with 7 bases separating them. CDR3 size: 15 residues. The germline CDR1 and CDR2 sequences are SGDLS and YYNGEE. The CDR3 spells CASSVGHGSNQPQHF. CDR3 nucleotide sequence: TGTGCCAGCAGCGTAGGCCACGGTAGCAATCAGCCCCAGCATTTT.

The chain links TRBV10-2 to TRBJ1-5, with D unresolved. The V end lost 3 bases, the J end lost 2 bases, and 8 bases lay between the germline ends. CDR3 length equals 14 residues. Germline V CDR1 and CDR2: WSHSY, SAAADI. The CDR3 here is CASSDLVGNQPQHF. As DNA, the CDR3 is TGCGCCAGCAGTGATCTGGTGGGCAATCAGCCCCAGCATTTT.

V gene TRBV3-1 combines with J gene TRBJ2-3; no clear D gene. The germline V gene has CDR1 LGHDT and CDR2 YNNKEL (reference sequence). The ends were cut back, 4 bases at V and 3 bases at J, with 14 bases in the middle. The CDR3 is made up of 15 amino acids. The CDR3 here is CASSLNLVYTDTQYF. The CDR3 region has the DNA TGTGCCAGCAGCCTGAATTTAGTATATACAGATACGCAGTATTTT.

The rearrangement links TRBV28 to TRBJ2-7, with TRBD1 identical over 8 bases. The germline CDR1 and CDR2 sequences are MDHEN and SYDVKM. With V trimmed by 6 bases and J by 1 base, 5 bases remained unmatched. The CDR3 is made up of 14 amino acids. CDR3: CASRIQGVSYEQYF. The CDR3 DNA follows: TGTGCCAGCAGGATACAGGGGGTTTCCTACGAGCAGTACTTC.

A few counts support this clonotype. The chain has TRBV7-2 and TRBJ2-7; TRBD1 matches at 8 bases. CDR1 SGHTA and CDR2 FQGNSA come from the germline V gene. The CDR3 is 15 residues long. With V trimmed by 4 bases and J by 5 bases, 10 bases remained unmatched. CDR3 DNA: TGTGCCAGCAGCTCAACCGGACAGGGAACCCACGAGCAGTACTTC. This translates into CASSSTGQGTHEQYF.

This clonotype was detected a few times. CDR3 sequence (DNA): TGTGCCAGCCAAGGACAGGGGGGTTCACCCCTCCACTTT. This codes for CASQGQGGSPLHF. The V call is TRBV6-2 or TRBV6-3, the J call TRBJ1-6, with 10 bases fitting TRBD1. Trimming cost V 8 bases and J 9 bases; bases outside gene matches: 4. The CDR3 extends over 13 amino acids. The germline V gene has CDR1 MNHEY and CDR2 SVGEGT.

This clonotype showed up just a few times. V gene TRBV6-5 combines with J gene TRBJ2-7; 10 positions agree with TRBD2. The CDR3 sequence is 16 residues long. V was clipped by 2 bases and J by 0 bases; unmatched bases: 4. Germline CDR1 is MNHEY and CDR2 is SVGAGI. The CDR3 region has the DNA TGTGCCAGCAGTTACGCTAGCGGGAGAGGCTCCTACGAGCAGTACTTC. Protein: CASSYASGRGSYEQYF.

The chain joins TRBV11-1 to TRBJ2-5; 12 bases map to TRBD2. Germline V gene data show CDR1 as SGHAT and CDR2 as FQDESV (reference sequence). This CDR3 contains 18 residues. V shed 0 bases and J 2 bases; nucleotides not matched to a gene: 7. The CDR3 DNA reads as TGTGCCAGCAGCTTAGCCCGTGGACTAGCGGGACGGCAAGAGACCCAGTACTTC. Translated: CASSLARGLAGRQETQYF.

This clonotype was recorded at least ten times. The V call is TRBV14, the J call TRBJ2-3, with 9 bases that match TRBD2. There are 15 residues in the CDR3. V was clipped by 5 bases and J by 2 bases; unmatched bases: 5. CDR1 is SGHDN, CDR2 FVKESK, per germline. This chain's CDR3 is CASSATSGHTDTQYF. CDR3 DNA sequence: TGTGCCAGCAGCGCGACTAGCGGACACACAGATACGCAGTATTTT.

This clonotype was seen a few times. The V and J genes are TRBV9 and TRBJ1-3; TRBD1 might be the D (6 bases). This CDR3 region has 18 residues. The V end lost 0 bases, the J end lost 1 base, and 17 bases lay between the germline ends. In germline, CDR1 is SGDLS, CDR2 YYNGEE. The CDR3 sequence: CASSVGVGGRGSGNTIYF. The CDR3 bases are TGTGCCAGCAGCGTAGGGGTCGGGGGCAGAGGGTCTGGAAACACCATATATTTT.

In this sample, this clonotype turned up a few times. The chain joins TRBV4-1 to TRBJ2-2, with D unclear. The CDR3 is 12 residues long. V was pared by 1 base and J by 7 bases, with 4 bases between. Germline CDR1 is MGHRA and CDR2 is YSYEKL. The CDR3 reads CASSQAFGELFF. The CDR3 nucleotides read TGCGCCAGCAGCCAAGCTTTCGGGGAGCTGTTTTTT.